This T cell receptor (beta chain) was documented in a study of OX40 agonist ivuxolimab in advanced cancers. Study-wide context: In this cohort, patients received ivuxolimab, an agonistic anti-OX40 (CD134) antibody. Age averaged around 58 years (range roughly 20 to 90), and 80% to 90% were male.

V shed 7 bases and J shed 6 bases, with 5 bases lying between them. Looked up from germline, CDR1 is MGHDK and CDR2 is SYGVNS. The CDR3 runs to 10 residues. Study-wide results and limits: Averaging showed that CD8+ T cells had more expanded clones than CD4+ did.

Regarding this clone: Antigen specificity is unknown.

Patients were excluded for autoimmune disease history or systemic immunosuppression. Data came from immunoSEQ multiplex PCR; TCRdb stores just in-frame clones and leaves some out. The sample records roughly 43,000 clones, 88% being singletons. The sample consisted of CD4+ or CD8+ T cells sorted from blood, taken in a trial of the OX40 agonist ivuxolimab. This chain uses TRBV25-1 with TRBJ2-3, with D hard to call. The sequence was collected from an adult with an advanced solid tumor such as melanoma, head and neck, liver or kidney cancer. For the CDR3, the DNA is TGTGCCAGCAAGCATGATACGCAGTATTTT. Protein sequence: CASKHDTQYF.